This entry describes one T cell receptor beta chain. Its target antigen remains unknown. No much larger clone exists at a distance of one base, and base qualities are not known. This specimen belongs to a study of blood T cells in healthy people across ages (dated by TCRdb to the mid-2010s). In the study overall: In model experiments, template switching captured roughly one uniquely barcoded TCR beta cDNA molecule for every two T cells. Donors of different ages were randomly distributed across sequencing lanes to avoid experimental bias. For two donors (one aged 18 to 29 and one aged 80 or older), the study analyzed two additional independent replicas of 1 million unique cDNA reads from the same blood draw. The donors were split into four age groups: young (average 16 years), middle-aged (about 40), aged (approximately 60) and long-lived (over 80). Using deep sequencing normalized with unique cDNA molecular identifiers, the study measured how TCR beta repertoire diversity changes with age.

Study-level results and caveats: Compared with the aged group, the long-lived group had more naive CD4+ T cells, fewer expanded clones and increased TCR diversity, a pattern suggesting age selection. Observed TCR beta diversity per million T cells fell roughly linearly with age, and a significant reduction was already apparent by age around 40. Total diversity estimates from one million sequenced T cells were considered lower bounds and underestimates. Because donor CMV infection status was unknown, age-related changes in expanded clonotypes were potentially confounded. There was a strong correlation between observed TCR beta diversity and the percentage of naive T cells measured by flow cytometry. Conclusive comparison of naive and antigen-experienced compartments was prevented by the profiling of bulk unsorted PBMCs.

From cysteine to phenylalanine, the CDR3 is 15 amino acids long. Kept here is only the CDR3 DNA, which spans 45 bases and is read in frame from base 1. V lost 1 base and J lost 13 bases, and the count of bases not matched to a germline gene is 16. CDR1 and CDR2, looked up from the germline V gene (reference sequence), are DFQATT and SNEGSKA. Libraries were prepared through 5' RACE. The instrument given in TCRdb is Illumina HiSeq 2500. A second PCR of roughly 6 to 11 cycles was run with a J-beta primer mix and a sample-barcoded 5' primer. A unique molecular identifier was introduced onto each TCR beta cDNA molecule by a template-switch 5' adaptor carrying 12 random nucleotides. Each sample yielded at least 2.5 million CDR3-containing paired-end reads. The Mint cDNA synthesis kit, primed by a TRBC-specific oligonucleotide, was used to synthesize first-strand cDNA from all RNA. All cDNA was treated with uracil-DNA glycosylase and then went through a first 18-cycle PCR with the universal primers M1SS and BC2_uni_R. As for how the authors treated the data: For normalization, 1 million high-quality reads, each with a distinct molecular identifier, were randomly selected from each sample. Instead of being binned into consensus sequences, reads with shared molecular identifiers were discarded. MiTCR, set to a Q25 quality threshold and the strictest error-elimination algorithm, was used for CDR3 identification, clonotype clustering and error correction. A nonparametric unseen species model with Euler transformation was used to estimate a lower bound on total TCR beta diversity. TCRdb took the public reads, trimmed them with fastp at Q25, ran MiXCR for clone calling and kept in-frame beta chains. Entries that share a CDR3 protein sequence are merged under the most common genes and DNA. The V and J calls come from TCRdb's annotation, not from the publication. The sample table holds about 1.1 million distinct CDR3 sequences, of which 30% to 40% were seen once. The top ten clones comprise approximately 14% of the sample.

The donors were roughly 39 Caucasian individuals from Russia, aged roughly 6 to 95 years, who were systemically healthy. About 9.6 milliliters of peripheral blood were collected from each donor into EDTA-treated Vacutainer tubes. PBMCs were isolated by Ficoll-Paque density-gradient centrifugation, with at least 6 million obtained per sample. Total RNA, at least 6 micrograms per sample, was extracted from PBMCs with Trizol reagent. The percentages of naive CD45RAhigh/CD27high T cells were determined by flow cytometry on a PBMC aliquot from every donor. The TCR sequence derives from a man between 18 and 35 years old in good health. The sample consisted of blood. The V and J segments used are TRBV20-1 and TRBJ2-1; 7 central bases correspond to TRBD1. The nucleotide sequence reads as follows: TGCAGTGCTAGAGCCGCATCAGACAGGGTTGAGACCCAGTTCTTC. This sequence encodes CSARAASDRVETQFF.